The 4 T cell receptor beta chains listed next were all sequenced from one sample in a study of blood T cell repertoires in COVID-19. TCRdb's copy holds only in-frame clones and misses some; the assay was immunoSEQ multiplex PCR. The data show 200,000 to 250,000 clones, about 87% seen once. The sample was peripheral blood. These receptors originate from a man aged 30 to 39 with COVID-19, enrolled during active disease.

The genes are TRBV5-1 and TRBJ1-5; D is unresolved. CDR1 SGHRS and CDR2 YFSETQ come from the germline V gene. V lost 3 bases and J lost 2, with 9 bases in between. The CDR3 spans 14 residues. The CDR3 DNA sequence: TGCGCCAGCAGCTCCGGCGAGGGCAATCAGCCCCAGCATTTT. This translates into CASSSGEGNQPQHF.

The CDR3 sequence: CASSYGASGGYREQYF. CDR3 sequence (DNA): TGTGCCAGCAGTTACGGAGCTAGCGGGGGGTATCGGGAGCAGTACTTC. The chain recombines TRBV6-2 or TRBV6-3 with TRBJ2-7, with 11 bases lining up with TRBD2. Unmatched junction bases numbered 10, after V lost 2 bases and J lost 7 bases. This CDR3 region has 16 residues. The V gene's germline CDR1 is MNHEY and CDR2 SVGEGT.

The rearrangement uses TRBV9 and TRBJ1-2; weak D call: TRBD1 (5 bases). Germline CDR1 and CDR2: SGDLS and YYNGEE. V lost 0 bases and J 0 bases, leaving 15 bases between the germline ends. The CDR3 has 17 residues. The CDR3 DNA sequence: TGTGCCAGCAGCGTAGTTAGAAGGACATCTACTAACTATGGCTACACCTTC. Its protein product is CASSVVRRTSTNYGYTF.

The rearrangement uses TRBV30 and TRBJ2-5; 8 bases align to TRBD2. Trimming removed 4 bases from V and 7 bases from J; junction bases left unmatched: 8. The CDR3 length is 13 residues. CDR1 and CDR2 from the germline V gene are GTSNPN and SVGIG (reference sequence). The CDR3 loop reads CAWNLGGGGTQYF. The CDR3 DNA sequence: TGTGCCTGGAACCTCGGGGGGGGAGGGACCCAGTACTTC. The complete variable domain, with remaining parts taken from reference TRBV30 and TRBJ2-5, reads SQTIHQWPATLVQPVGSPLSLECTVEGTSNPNLYWYRQAAGRGLQLLFYSVGIGQISSEVPQNLSASRPQDRQFILSSKKLLLSDSGFYLCAWNLGGGGTQYFGPGTRLLVL.